This T cell receptor (beta chain) came from a study of blood T cell repertoires in COVID-19. Study summary: Acute and convalescent COVID-19 samples came from the United States, Italy and Spain. In each case, the material was cDNA or gDNA derived from T cells, B-cell-depleted T cells, or PBMCs.

Trimming removed 4 bases from V and 8 bases from J, with 20 bases in between. The CDR3 contains 16 residues. Germline CDR1 is MGHRA and CDR2 is YSYEKL. Original processing notes: Reference gene primer amplification in the assay estimated nucleated cell counts. Clones were sequenced by immunoSEQ multiplex PCR, and TCRdb holds only the in-frame ones, with some missing. V and J calls and clone size are those listed in that table; D and trimming were worked out from the DNA. The data hold roughly 80,000 clones, with approximately 91% observed a single time. The chain links TRBV4-1 to TRBJ1-4; D remains unclear. This clonotype originated in a man aged 55 to 70 with acute or convalescent COVID-19. What was sequenced was peripheral blood. The CDR3 protein is CASSRDVGSLSEKLFF. CDR3 sequence (DNA): TGCGCCAGCAGCCGAGACGTGGGCAGTTTGAGCGAAAAACTGTTTTTT.